This passage covers 4 T cell receptor beta chains from one sample sequenced in a study of shared T cell receptors in the human thymus. The method was immunoSEQ multiplex PCR; TCRdb's version includes in-frame clones alone and lacks a portion of them. The sample includes hundreds of thousands of clones, 80% to 90% of them seen just once. The data also belong to a second study, concerning human thymus T cells.

The sample comprised thymocytes. These receptors all come from a boy younger than two with a congenital heart defect.

The V gene is TRBV28, the J gene TRBJ2-1, with 10 bases that match TRBD1. Unmatched junction bases numbered 11, after V lost 6 bases and J lost 9 bases. The V gene's germline CDR1 is MDHEN and CDR2 SYDVKM. This CDR3 has 15 residues. CDR3 in DNA: TGTGCCAGCAGCGCCGGGACAGGGGCGCAGGTTGAGCAGTTCTTC. Its translation is CASSAGTGAQVEQFF.

The genes are TRBV27 and TRBJ2-2; 12 nucleotides match TRBD2. This CDR3 contains 17 residues. Losses at the gene ends were 6 bases for V and 0 bases for J; bases not matched to a gene: 5. CDR1 is MNHEY, CDR2 SMNVEV, per germline (reference sequence). The CDR3: CASRFTSGGPNTGELFF. In DNA form, the CDR3 reads TGTGCCAGCAGATTCACTAGCGGGGGGCCGAACACCGGGGAGCTGTTTTTT.

V and J are TRBV5-1 and TRBJ1-2; D is uncertain. Trimming took off 4 bases at V and 4 bases at J, with 14 bases between the two ends. Per the germline V gene, CDR1 is SGHRS and CDR2 is YFSETQ. This CDR3 region has 14 residues. The CDR3 loop is CASSKPDTPYGYTF. Here the CDR3 DNA reads TGCGCCAGCAGCAAACCCGACACCCCCTATGGCTACACCTTC.

The J gene is TRBJ2-1, the V gene TRBV28, with 7 nucleotides matching TRBD2. J was trimmed by 10 bases and V by 5 bases; bases with no gene match: 8. This CDR3 contains 13 residues. The germline V gene encodes CDR1 MDHEN and CDR2 SYDVKM. The CDR3 reads CASSLRGVGEQFF. For the CDR3, the DNA is TGTGCCAGCAGTCTCCGGGGGGTGGGGGAGCAGTTCTTC.